The 21 T cell receptor beta chains below all came from one sample that was sequenced in a study of metastatic and nonmetastatic thyroid tumors. TCRdb redid the clone calls on the PCR reads using MiXCR. The sample consists of 30,000 to 40,000 clones, about 21% of them appearing once. No treatment had been given to any patient before thyroid surgery. Sample: tumor tissue. These receptors originate from a male donor with papillary thyroid cancer or a benign thyroid nodule (not recorded which). Some clones in this sample may be carry-over from other donors' samples.

This clone was detected ten times or more. This CDR3 is also generated by other DNA sequences in the sample. This rearrangement joins TRBV11-2 to TRBJ2-3; D is undetermined. V lost 5 bases and J 2 bases, leaving 2 bases between the germline ends. Germline V CDR1 and CDR2: SGHAT, FQNNGV. There are 11 residues in the CDR3. The CDR3 nucleotides read TGTGCCAGCAGCCACACAGATACGCAGTATTTT. Protein: CASSHTDTQYF. Full variable domain (remainder filled in from reference TRBV11-2 and TRBJ2-3): EAGVAQSPRYKIIEKRQSVAFWCNPISGHATLYWYQQILGQGPKLLIQFQNNGVVDDSQLPKDRFSAERLKGVDSTLKIQPAKLEDSAVYLCASSHTDTQYFGPGTRLTVL.

Comment on this clone: A junction boundary mismatches the germline segment, possibly from a read error. V and J are TRBV5-4 and TRBJ2-7, with D possibly being TRBD1 (5 bases). Per germline, CDR1 SGHNT and CDR2 YYREEE (reference sequence). This CDR3 has 13 residues. The CDR3 loop reads CASSLVDTYDQYF. The CDR3 DNA sequence: TGTGCCAGCAGCTTGGTGGACACGTACGATCAGTACTTC.

This clone was seen at least ten times. This sequence joins TRBV4-3 and TRBJ2-7; unclear D gene. V dropped 0 bases and J dropped 0 bases, with 6 bases sitting between them. The CDR3 loop spans 14 amino acids. Germline assignment: CDR1 LGHNA and CDR2 YSLEER. The chain's CDR3 is CASSQDPFSYEQYF. CDR3 in DNA: TGCGCCAGCAGCCAAGATCCGTTCTCCTACGAGCAGTACTTC.

A remark on this clone: One junction end disagrees with the germline gene, perhaps due to a read error. J is TRBJ1-5 and V is TRBV20-1; D is ambiguous. CDR3 length: 16 amino acids. CDR1 is DFQATT, CDR2 SNEGSKA, per germline (reference sequence). DNA for the CDR3: TGCAGTGCTAGTAATTTGGCCTCGGCATACTATCAGCCCCAACATTTT. Residues: CSASNLASAYYQPQHF.

This clone has ten or more counts. The genes are TRBV19 and TRBJ1-1; TRBD1 matches at 7 bases. V lost 8 bases to trimming and J lost 4 bases; unmatched junction nucleotides: 7. The CDR3 loop spans 13 amino acids. CDR1 is LNHDA, CDR2 SQIVND, per germline (reference sequence). CDR3 bases: TGTGCCAGTGTAAACAGGGGAACCACTGAAGCTTTCTTT. Residues: CASVNRGTTEAFF.

This clone was picked up many times. Other DNA sequences in this specimen translate into the identical CDR3. The chain has TRBV3-1 and TRBJ2-1, with D tentatively TRBD1 or TRBD2 (5 bases each). Trimming removed 0 bases at V and 13 bases at J, with 19 bases between. CDR1 and CDR2 from the germline V gene are LGHDT and YNNKEL (reference sequence). This CDR3 comprises 15 residues. The CDR3 here is CASSQDLGTGFIQFF. The CDR3 region has the DNA TGTGCCAGCAGCCAAGATCTCGGGACGGGGTTTATTCAGTTCTTC.

This chain links TRBV20-1 with TRBJ2-2, with D possibly TRBD1 on 6 matching bases. Per germline, CDR1 DFQATT and CDR2 SNEGSKA (reference sequence). The CDR3 has 16 residues. With 4 bases removed from V and 3 bases from J, the gap between germline ends came to 18 bases. The CDR3 region is CSAIIPGTQHTGELFF. The CDR3 DNA reads TGCAGTGCTATAATCCCCGGGACACAACACACCGGGGAGCTGTTTTTT.

The chain links TRBV27 to TRBJ2-3, with D unclear. Trimming took 3 bases from V and 12 from J, leaving 13 bases between them. CDR3 length: 12 amino acids. The germline V gene encodes CDR1 MNHEY and CDR2 SMNVEV (reference sequence). The chain's CDR3 is CASSFSQETQYF. CDR3 sequence (DNA): TGTGCCAGCAGTTTTTCTCAAGAGACCCAGTATTTT.

This clone has ten or more counts. V usage is TRBV5-8 and J usage is TRBJ2-4; TRBD1 is a possible D gene (6 bases). The germline gives CDR1 SGHTS, CDR2 YDEGEE. The CDR3 spans 13 residues. V lost 3 bases and J lost 5, with 9 bases in between. CDR3 nucleotide sequence: TGTGCCAGCAGCTCGGACAGACAAAACATTCAGTACTTC. It codes for CASSSDRQNIQYF.

This clone was seen many times. The gene calls are TRBV18 and TRBJ1-1; 9 bases are a match to TRBD1. From germline, CDR1 is KGHSH and CDR2 LQKENI. V gave up 5 bases and J gave up 0 bases; unmatched junction bases: 7. This CDR3 comprises 16 residues. The CDR3 DNA is TGTGCCAGCTCATCCAGACAGGGGGGGATGAACACTGAAGCTTTCTTT. The encoded protein is CASSSRQGGMNTEAFF.

This clone was recorded many times. The chain links TRBV29-1 to TRBJ1-2; TRBD1 agrees at 8 bases. Germline V gene data show CDR1 as SQVTM and CDR2 as ANQGSEA. Losses at the gene ends were 1 base for V and 0 bases for J; bases not matched to a gene: 4. The CDR3 loop spans 15 amino acids. CDR3: CSVEGTGFPNYGYTF. Written as DNA, the CDR3 is TGCAGCGTTGAAGGGACAGGGTTCCCTAACTATGGCTACACCTTC.

This clone was seen many times. The chain is built from TRBV7-9 and TRBJ1-1, with D possibly matching TRBD1 (5 bases). Trimming stripped 5 bases from V and 4 bases from J, with 17 bases between. The CDR3 contains 15 residues. Germline V lookup: CDR1 SEHNR, CDR2 FQNEAQ (reference sequence). The CDR3 DNA reads as TGTGCCAGCAGCCCTAGCGTCGGGGGAGGCACTGAAGCTTTCTTT. Translated: CASSPSVGGGTEAFF.

The V gene is TRBV6-1, the J gene TRBJ1-1; 7 bases are shared with TRBD1. Germline lookup yields CDR1 MNHNS and CDR2 SASEGT. Losses at the gene ends were 1 base for V and 1 base for J; bases not matched to a gene: 12. The CDR3 length is 18 residues. CDR3 in DNA: TGTGCCAGCAGTGAAGGGACAGGAATTGGTTTGGCGAACACTGAAGCTTTCTTT. It is translated as CASSEGTGIGLANTEAFF.

In nucleotides, the CDR3 is TGTGCCAGCAGTTTCTTTTTTTCGGCGGGAGGGTCATACTACGATACGCAGTATTTT. This translates into CASSFFFSAGGSYYDTQYF. The rearrangement links TRBV12-3 or TRBV12-4 to TRBJ2-3; 9 bases line up with TRBD2. The ends lost 3 bases at V and 6 bases at J; junction bases unmatched: 19. The CDR3 loop spans 19 amino acids.

This clone was detected many times. This chain links TRBV5-6 with TRBJ2-1; D call uncertain. V was clipped by 0 bases and J by 4 bases, with 11 bases between them. This CDR3 is built from 15 residues. The V gene's germline CDR1 is SGHDT and CDR2 YYEEEE. The CDR3 protein is CASSLGASNYNEQFF. In nucleotides, the CDR3 is TGTGCCAGCAGCTTGGGGGCCTCTAATTACAATGAGCAGTTCTTC.

DNA for the CDR3: TGTGCCAGCAGAATATGGCAAGCCAGCTCCTACGAGCAGTACTTC. It encodes CASRIWQASSYEQYF. V usage is TRBV6-1 and J usage is TRBJ2-7; D gene unclear. Trimming stripped 6 bases from V and 0 bases from J, with 15 bases between. From germline, CDR1 is MNHNS and CDR2 SASEGT. The CDR3 spans 15 residues.

This chain uses TRBV20-1 with TRBJ2-7, with 10 bases matching TRBD2. The trim removed 3 bases at V and 7 bases at J, leaving 9 bases unmatched. This CDR3 has 14 amino acids. Germline V gives CDR1 DFQATT, CDR2 SNEGSKA (reference sequence). CDR3: CSASQPSGSGEQYF. The CDR3 nucleotides are TGCAGTGCTAGTCAGCCTAGCGGGAGTGGTGAGCAGTACTTC.

The chain uses TRBV7-8 and TRBJ1-5; no definite D call. The CDR3 sequence is 12 residues long. V was pared by 5 bases and J by 4 bases, with 6 bases between. CDR1 is SGHVS and CDR2 is FQNEAQ in the germline V gene. The chain's CDR3 is CASSQPNQPQHF. The CDR3 bases are TGTGCCAGCAGCCAACCTAATCAGCCCCAGCATTTT.

In its sample, this clone was seen many times. The CDR3 loop reads CSARLRARDYNEQFF. In DNA form, the CDR3 reads TGCAGTGCTAGACTCCGGGCGCGGGACTACAATGAGCAGTTCTTC. The rearrangement links TRBV20-1 to TRBJ2-1, with D possibly being TRBD2 (6 bases). The CDR3 covers 15 residues. Germline CDR1 is DFQATT and CDR2 is SNEGSKA (reference sequence). V lost 2 bases and J 3 bases, leaving 14 bases between the germline ends.

This clone has at least ten counts. The chain carries TRBV7-2 and TRBJ2-3; D call uncertain. The CDR3 extends over 14 amino acids. Germline lookup yields CDR1 SGHTA and CDR2 FQGNSA. With 6 bases removed from V and 1 base from J, the gap between germline ends came to 11 bases. The CDR3 DNA reads as TGTGCCAGCAGGCGTCGTGGGGGCACAGATACGCAGTATTTT. Amino acid sequence: CASRRRGGTDTQYF.

This clone has a count of ten or more. The chain joins TRBV28 to TRBJ1-5, with a weak D call TRBD1 (6 bases). V lost 7 bases to trimming and J lost 6 bases, with 19 bases between them. CDR1 and CDR2 (germline): MDHEN, SYDVKM. This CDR3 spans 15 amino acids. The CDR3: CASTTGTGGGQPQHF. The DNA of the CDR3 is TGTGCCAGCACCACAGGTACGGGGGGCGGTCAGCCCCAGCATTTT.